Presented here are 20 T cell receptor beta chains from one specimen sequenced in a study of regulatory T cells in long-lasting Graves disease. Time point described: newly diagnosed GD, antithyroid drugs for less than 3 months. PBMCs were the source of the RNA used for TCR sequencing. HTBI primers from iRepertoire and Arm-PCR of CDR3 regions yielded the TCR beta libraries. Each CDR3 protein is one row after TCRdb ran MiXCR on the multiplex PCR reads. Among about 540,000 distinct CDR3 sequences listed, 13% were seen once. These data also formed part of another study, on T cells in Graves' hyperthyroidism and ophthalmopathy.

The input for sequencing was peripheral blood mononuclear cells (PBMCs), taken at new diagnosis, from a patient treated with antithyroid drugs. These receptors were taken from a man aged 25 to 40 with Graves disease.

This clonotype showed up many times. J is TRBJ1-5 and V is TRBV30; 7 bases line up with TRBD1. V was clipped by 4 bases and J by 4 bases; unmatched bases: 4. CDR1 is GTSNPN and CDR2 is SVGIG in the germline V gene (reference sequence). This CDR3 has 13 residues. The CDR3 DNA sequence: TGTGCCTGGACGACAGGGCCGAATCAGCCCCAGCATTTT. It is translated as CAWTTGPNQPQHF.

A word on this clonotype: Given a much more abundant clone one base away, this may be a read error. A read error is likely, as this CDR3 ends without the conserved phenylalanine or tryptophan. This chain uses TRBV27 with TRBJ2-7; TRBD1 agrees at 9 bases. Germline V gives CDR1 MNHEY, CDR2 SMNVEV (reference sequence). The CDR3 extends over 16 amino acids. The junction had 14 bases not matched to a gene; V was cut back by 5 bases and J by 6 bases. CDR3 in amino acids: CASSRSPGTGWGEQYS. The CDR3 DNA follows: TGTGCCAGCAGTAGATCCCCCGGGACAGGGTGGGGCGAGCAGTACTCC.

This clonotype was seen many times. CDR3 sequence reads: CASSEAKGFTEAFF. The DNA for the CDR3 is TGTGCCAGCAGTGAAGCGAAGGGATTCACTGAAGCTTTCTTT. The chain couples TRBV6-1 to TRBJ1-1; D gene uncertain. With 0 bases removed from V and 4 bases from J, the gap between germline ends came to 9 bases. Per germline, CDR1 MNHNS and CDR2 SASEGT. CDR3 length equals 14 residues.

This clonotype was seen many times. The chain links TRBV9 to TRBJ2-2; no reliable D call. CDR1 SGDLS and CDR2 YYNGEE come from the germline V gene. This CDR3 has 13 amino acids. V lost 0 bases to trimming and J lost 7 bases, with 7 bases between them. The CDR3 coding sequence is TGTGCCAGCAGCGTAGAGATGGGCGGGGAGCTGTTTTTT. Protein product: CASSVEMGGELFF. The full variable domain, completed using reference TRBV9 and TRBJ2-2, is DSGVTQTPKHLITATGQRVTLRCSPRSGDLSVYWYQQSLDQGLQFLIQYYNGEERAKGNILERFSAQQFPDLHSELNLSSLELGDSALYFCASSVEMGGELFFGEGSRLTVL.

This clonotype was counted ten times or more. The V gene is TRBV24-1, the J gene TRBJ1-5; 8 positions match TRBD1. Germline V gene data show CDR1 as KGHDR and CDR2 as SFDVKD. Trimming removed 3 bases from V and 7 bases from J; junction bases left unmatched: 7. The CDR3 is 15 residues long. The CDR3 nucleotides are TGTGCCACCAGTGATAACAGGGGACAGGCGCAGCCCCAGCATTTT. This codes for CATSDNRGQAQPQHF.

Ten or more counts support this clonotype. The chain uses TRBV12-3 or TRBV12-4 and TRBJ2-7; 9 bases agree with TRBD1. The ends lost 5 bases at V and 1 base at J; junction bases unmatched: 12. The CDR3 loop spans 17 amino acids. The CDR3 spells CASSPSRTGVISYEQYF. The CDR3 region has the DNA TGTGCCAGCAGTCCTTCCCGGACAGGGGTGATTTCCTACGAGCAGTACTTC.

This clonotype has a handful of counts. The chain links TRBV9 to TRBJ2-7; 8 positions match TRBD2. V lost 4 bases, J lost 4 bases, and 7 bases stayed unmatched. The CDR3 is 14 residues long. Germline CDR1 is SGDLS and CDR2 is YYNGEE. CDR3 loop: CASSSRPSGYEQYF. In DNA form, the CDR3 reads TGTGCCAGCAGCTCCCGGCCTAGCGGGTACGAGCAGTACTTC. The full variable domain, completed using reference TRBV9 and TRBJ2-7, is DSGVTQTPKHLITATGQRVTLRCSPRSGDLSVYWYQQSLDQGLQFLIQYYNGEERAKGNILERFSAQQFPDLHSELNLSSLELGDSALYFCASSSRPSGYEQYFGPGTRLTVT.

This clonotype was observed many times. The chain has TRBV6-1 and TRBJ2-1, with D possibly TRBD1 on 6 matching bases. The CDR3 contains 15 residues. V shed 6 bases and J shed 3 bases, with 15 bases lying between them. Germline lookup yields CDR1 MNHNS and CDR2 SASEGT. In DNA form, the CDR3 reads TGTGCCAGCAGACTCTTCCCAGGGGACTACAATGAGCAGTTCTTC. Encoded protein: CASRLFPGDYNEQFF.

This clonotype showed up many times. The chain recombines TRBV5-6 with TRBJ2-1; D may match TRBD1 or TRBD2 (5 bases each). The V gene lost 4 bases and the J gene lost 2 bases, with 13 bases spanning the gap. Germline CDR1 reads SGHDT; CDR2 reads YYEEEE. The CDR3 is 15 residues long. The CDR3 coding sequence is TGTGCCAGCAGCCGGGGCAGGGATACCTACAATGAGCAGTTCTTC. Translated: CASSRGRDTYNEQFF.

A few counts support this clonotype. J is TRBJ2-7 and V is TRBV14; 12 nucleotides agree with TRBD2. J lost 2 bases, V lost 5 bases, and 4 bases had no gene match. Germline V gene lookup returns CDR1 SGHDN and CDR2 FVKESK. The CDR3 is 15 residues long. CDR3 DNA sequence: TGTGCCAGCAGCGGTGGACTAGCGGGACCCTACGAGCAGTACTTC. Its protein product is CASSGGLAGPYEQYF. The full variable domain, completed using reference TRBV14 and TRBJ2-7, is EAGVTQFPSHSVIEKGQTVTLRCDPISGHDNLYWYRRVMGKEIKFLLHFVKESKQDESGMPNNRFLAERTGGTYSTLKVQPAELEDSGVYFCASSGGLAGPYEQYFGPGTRLTVT.

This clonotype was observed a handful of times. The chain combines TRBV20-1 with TRBJ2-5, with 7 bases lining up with TRBD2. With 0 bases clipped from V and 8 bases from J, the junction kept 12 bases outside the gene matches. The CDR3 length is 15 residues. CDR1 and CDR2 from the germline V gene are DFQATT and SNEGSKA (reference sequence). The CDR3, as DNA: TGCAGTGCTAGAGATTTACTCAGCGGGAAGTATACCCAGTACTTC. The encoded protein is CSARDLLSGKYTQYF.

J is TRBJ2-1 and V is TRBV20-1; D might be TRBD1 or TRBD2, each matching 5 bases. CDR1 DFQATT and CDR2 SNEGSKA come from the germline V gene (reference sequence). This CDR3 is 15 amino acids long. V shed 3 bases and J shed 0 bases, with 12 bases lying between them. The CDR3 region has the DNA TGCAGTGCTAGGGGACCTGGCGGCTCCTACAATGAGCAGTTCTTC. It translates to CSARGPGGSYNEQFF.

This clonotype has more than one count but fewer than ten. The chain is built from TRBV5-1 and TRBJ2-5, with D perhaps TRBD1 or TRBD2 (5 bases each). Trimming removed 0 bases from V and 5 bases from J, with 17 bases in between. CDR1 is SGHRS, CDR2 YFSETQ, per germline. The CDR3 runs to 16 residues. CDR3 DNA: TGCGCCAGCAGCTTGGGGGACCTAACCTGGGGGGAGACCCAGTACTTC. Translation: CASSLGDLTWGETQYF.

This clonotype came up a few times. The CDR3, as DNA: TGTGCCAGCAGCTTAGACGGGGGCTCGGCCTACGAGCAGTACTTC. Translating it yields CASSLDGGSAYEQYF. The rearrangement joins TRBV7-9 to TRBJ2-7, with D possibly called TRBD1 or TRBD2 (6 bases each). CDR3 length: 15 residues. In germline, CDR1 is SEHNR, CDR2 FQNEAQ (reference sequence). Trimming shortened V by 1 base and J by 2 bases, and 12 bases separated the two germline ends. The whole variable domain, remainder taken from reference TRBV7-9 and TRBJ2-7, is DTGVSQNPRHKITKRGQNVTFRCDPISEHNRLYWYRQTLGQGPEFLTYFQNEAQLEKSRLLSDRFSAERPKGSFSTLEIQRTEQGDSAMYLCASSLDGGSAYEQYFGPGTRLTVT.

This clonotype showed up many times. The rearrangement links TRBV2 to TRBJ1-4, with D maybe TRBD1 (5 bases). V lost 8 bases and J lost 7, with 17 bases in between. Germline CDR1 reads SNHLY; CDR2 reads FYNNEI. The CDR3 is 14 amino acids. For the CDR3, the DNA is TGTGCCAGCGGGGACCCTACCCGACCTGAAAAACTGTTTTTT. This codes for CASGDPTRPEKLFF. Using reference TRBV2 and TRBJ1-4 for the parts outside the CDR3, the full variable domain is EPEVTQTPSHQVTQMGQEVILRCVPISNHLYFYWYRQILGQKVEFLVSFYNNEISEKSEIFDDQFSVERPDGSNFTLKIRSTKLEDSAMYFCASGDPTRPEKLFFGSGTQLSVL.

This clonotype came up many times. This chain links TRBV20-1 with TRBJ1-2; no firm D call. The CDR3 sequence is 13 residues long. CDR1 is DFQATT and CDR2 is SNEGSKA in the germline V gene (reference sequence). V lost 0 bases and J lost 7, with 12 bases in between. In nucleotides, the CDR3 is TGCAGTGCTAGAGATCGCCAGGTAGTTGGCTACACCTTC. Translated, it gives CSARDRQVVGYTF.

As regards this clonotype: A much larger clone sits a single nucleotide away, making a read error possible. The rearrangement joins TRBV20-1 to TRBJ2-7, with D possibly called TRBD1 or TRBD2 (6 bases each). The CDR3 loop spans 13 amino acids. The germline CDR1 and CDR2 sequences are DFQATT and SNEGSKA (reference sequence). CDR3 protein: CSTRDGGGAEQYF. In nucleotides, the CDR3 is TGCAGTACTAGAGATGGAGGGGGAGCCGAGCAGTACTTC.

This clonotype was seen repeatedly, ten times or more. The chain carries TRBV3-1 and TRBJ2-1; no clear D gene. The CDR3 is 13 residues long. Trimming pared 1 base from V and 7 bases from J, leaving 8 bases between. Germline lookup yields CDR1 LGHDT and CDR2 YNNKEL (reference sequence). CDR3 protein: CASSQGTANEQFF. The CDR3 nucleotides are TGTGCCAGCAGCCAAGGAACCGCAAATGAGCAGTTCTTC.

About this clonotype: With a much larger clone just one base away, this may be a read error. CDR3 coding DNA: TGTGCCAGCAGACGACTAGCGGGAGGGGAACATGAGCAGTTCTTC. Its protein product is CASRRLAGGEHEQFF. This sequence joins TRBV5-5 and TRBJ2-1, with TRBD2 matching over 14 bases. Germline CDR1 SGHKS, CDR2 YYEKEE (reference sequence). The CDR3 runs to 15 residues. Germline trimming cut 5 bases from V and 8 bases from J; bases unmatched to any gene: 6.

This clonotype was seen ten or more times. The chain links TRBV28 to TRBJ2-1, with a tentative D call TRBD1 (5 bases). CDR3 length: 14 amino acids. V lost 4 bases and J 2 bases, leaving 9 bases between the germline ends. Per the germline V gene, CDR1 is MDHEN and CDR2 is SYDVKM. CDR3 sequence: CASSSRQPYNEQFF. The CDR3 bases are TGTGCCAGCAGTTCTAGACAGCCCTACAATGAGCAGTTCTTC. Looking up the rest from reference TRBV28 and TRBJ2-1 gives the full variable domain: DVKVTQSSRYLVKRTGEKVFLECVQDMDHENMFWYRQDPGLGLRLIYFSYDVKMKEKGDIPEGYSVSREKKERFSLILESASTNQTSMYLCASSSRQPYNEQFFGPGTRLTVL.